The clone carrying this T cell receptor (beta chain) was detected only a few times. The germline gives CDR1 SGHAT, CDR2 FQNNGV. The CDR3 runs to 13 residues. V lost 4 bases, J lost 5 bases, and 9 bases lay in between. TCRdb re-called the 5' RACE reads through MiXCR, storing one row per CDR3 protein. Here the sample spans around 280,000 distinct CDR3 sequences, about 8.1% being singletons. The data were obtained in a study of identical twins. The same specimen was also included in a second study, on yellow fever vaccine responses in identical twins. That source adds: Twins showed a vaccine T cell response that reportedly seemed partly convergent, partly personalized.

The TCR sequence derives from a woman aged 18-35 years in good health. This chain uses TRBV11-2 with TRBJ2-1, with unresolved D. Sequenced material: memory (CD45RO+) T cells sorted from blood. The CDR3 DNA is TGTGCCAGCAGCTCACTAAAAAACAATGAGCAGTTCTTC. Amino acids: CASSSLKNNEQFF.